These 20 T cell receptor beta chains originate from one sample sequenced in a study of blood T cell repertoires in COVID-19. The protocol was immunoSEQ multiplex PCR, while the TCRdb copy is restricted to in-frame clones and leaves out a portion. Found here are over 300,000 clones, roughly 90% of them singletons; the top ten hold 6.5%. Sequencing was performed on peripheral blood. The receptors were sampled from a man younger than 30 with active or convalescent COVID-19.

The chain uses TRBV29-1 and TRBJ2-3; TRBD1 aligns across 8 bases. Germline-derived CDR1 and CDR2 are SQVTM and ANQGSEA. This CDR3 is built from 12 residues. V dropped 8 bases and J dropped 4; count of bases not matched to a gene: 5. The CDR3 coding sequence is TGCAGCCAACAGGGGGGCTCAGATACGCAGTATTTT. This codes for CSQQGGSDTQYF.

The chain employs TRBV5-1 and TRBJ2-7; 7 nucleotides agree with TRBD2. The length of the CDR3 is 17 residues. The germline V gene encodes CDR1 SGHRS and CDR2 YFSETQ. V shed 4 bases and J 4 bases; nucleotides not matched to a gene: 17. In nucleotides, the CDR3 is TGCGCCAGCAGCCTCATGGCGGACCGGGACTATATTTACGAGCAGTACTTC. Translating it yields CASSLMADRDYIYEQYF.

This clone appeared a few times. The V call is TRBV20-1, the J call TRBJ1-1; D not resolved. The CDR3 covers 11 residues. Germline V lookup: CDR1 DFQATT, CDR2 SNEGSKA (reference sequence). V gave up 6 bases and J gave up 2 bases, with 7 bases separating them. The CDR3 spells CSAHKNTEAFF. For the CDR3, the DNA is TGCAGTGCACACAAAAACACTGAAGCTTTCTTT.

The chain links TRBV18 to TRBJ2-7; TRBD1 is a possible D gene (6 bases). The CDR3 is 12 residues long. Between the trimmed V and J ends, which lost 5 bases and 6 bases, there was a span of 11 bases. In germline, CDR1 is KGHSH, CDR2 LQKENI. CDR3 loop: CASSGTGFEQYF. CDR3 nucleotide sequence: TGTGCCAGCTCAGGAACAGGGTTCGAGCAGTACTTC.

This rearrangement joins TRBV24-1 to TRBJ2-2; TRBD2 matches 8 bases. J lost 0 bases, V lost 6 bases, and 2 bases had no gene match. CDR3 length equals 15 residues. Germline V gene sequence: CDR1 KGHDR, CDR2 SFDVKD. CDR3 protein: CATSPGLANTGELFF. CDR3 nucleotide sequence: TGTGCCACCAGTCCGGGACTAGCGAACACCGGGGAGCTGTTTTTT.

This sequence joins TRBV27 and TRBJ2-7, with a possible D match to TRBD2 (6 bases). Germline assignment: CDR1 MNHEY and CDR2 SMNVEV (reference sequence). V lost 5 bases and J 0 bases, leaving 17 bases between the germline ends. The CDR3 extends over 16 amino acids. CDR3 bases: TGTGCCAGCAGTCCTCTTCGGCGGGGTATCTCCTACGAGCAGTACTTC. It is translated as CASSPLRRGISYEQYF.

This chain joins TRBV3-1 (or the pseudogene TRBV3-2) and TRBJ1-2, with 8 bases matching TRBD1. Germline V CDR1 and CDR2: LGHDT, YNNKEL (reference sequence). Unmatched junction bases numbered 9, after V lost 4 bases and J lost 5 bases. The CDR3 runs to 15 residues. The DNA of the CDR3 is TGTGCCAGCAGCCTACTACAAGGGACAGGATATGGCTACACCTTC. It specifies CASSLLQGTGYGYTF.

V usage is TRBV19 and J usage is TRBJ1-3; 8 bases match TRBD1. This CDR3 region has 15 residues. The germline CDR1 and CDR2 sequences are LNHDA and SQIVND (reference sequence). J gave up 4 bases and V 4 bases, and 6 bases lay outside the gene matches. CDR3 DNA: TGTGCCAGTAGTACCCAGGGGGCGAACGGAAACACCATATATTTT. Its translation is CASSTQGANGNTIYF.

The CDR3 spells CASTRDRGQPQHF. Written as DNA, the CDR3 is TGTGCCAGTACCAGAGACAGGGGGCAGCCCCAGCATTTT. The chain recombines TRBV19 with TRBJ1-5, with 9 nucleotides matching TRBD1. Germline CDR1 is LNHDA and CDR2 is SQIVND (reference sequence). The CDR3 totals 13 residues. V gave up 7 bases and J gave up 7 bases; unmatched junction bases: 5.

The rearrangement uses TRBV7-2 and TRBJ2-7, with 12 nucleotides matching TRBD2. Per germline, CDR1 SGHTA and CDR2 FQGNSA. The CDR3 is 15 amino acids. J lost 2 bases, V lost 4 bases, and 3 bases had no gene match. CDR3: CASSSGLAGPYEQYF. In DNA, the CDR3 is TGTGCCAGCAGCTCGGGACTAGCGGGCCCCTACGAGCAGTACTTC.

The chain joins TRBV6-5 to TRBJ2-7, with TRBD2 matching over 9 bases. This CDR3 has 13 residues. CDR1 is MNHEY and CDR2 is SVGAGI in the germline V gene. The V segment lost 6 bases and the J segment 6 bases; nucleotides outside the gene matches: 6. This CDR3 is CASRIAGVGEQYF. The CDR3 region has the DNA TGTGCCAGCAGAATAGCGGGAGTAGGCGAGCAGTACTTC.

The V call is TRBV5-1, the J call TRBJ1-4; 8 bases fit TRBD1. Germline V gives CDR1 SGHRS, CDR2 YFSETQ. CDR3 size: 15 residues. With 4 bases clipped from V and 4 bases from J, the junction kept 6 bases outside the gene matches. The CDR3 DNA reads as TGCGCCAGCAGCCCCGGACAGGGCGGTAATGAAAAACTGTTTTTT. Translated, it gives CASSPGQGGNEKLFF.

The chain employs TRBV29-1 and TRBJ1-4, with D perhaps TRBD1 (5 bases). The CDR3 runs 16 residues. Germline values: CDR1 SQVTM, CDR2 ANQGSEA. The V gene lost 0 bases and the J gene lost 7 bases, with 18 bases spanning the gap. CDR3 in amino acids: CSVEEGLTAGGEKLFF. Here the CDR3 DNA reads TGCAGCGTTGAAGAAGGGTTAACTGCCGGGGGTGAAAAACTGTTTTTT. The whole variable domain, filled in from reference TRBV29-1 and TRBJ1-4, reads SAVISQKPSRDICQRGTSLTIQCQVDSQVTMMFWYRQQPGQSLTLIATANQGSEATYESGFVIDKFPISRPNLTFSTLTVSNMSPEDSSIYLCSVEEGLTAGGEKLFFGSGTQLSVL.

CDR3: CATSDLDRGDEQYF. Written as DNA, the CDR3 is TGTGCCACCAGTGATTTAGACAGGGGGGACGAGCAGTACTTC. This sequence joins TRBV24-1 and TRBJ2-7; 9 nucleotides align to TRBD1. The CDR3 runs to 14 residues. CDR1 and CDR2 from the germline V gene are KGHDR and SFDVKD. Losses at the gene ends were 1 base for V and 5 bases for J; bases not matched to a gene: 2.

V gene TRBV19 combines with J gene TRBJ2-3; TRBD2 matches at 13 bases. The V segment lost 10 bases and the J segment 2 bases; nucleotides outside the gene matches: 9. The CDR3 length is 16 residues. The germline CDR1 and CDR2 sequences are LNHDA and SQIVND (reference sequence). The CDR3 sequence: CATTPTSGGFTDTQYF. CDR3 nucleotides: TGTGCCACTACCCCGACTAGCGGGGGGTTCACAGATACGCAGTATTTT.

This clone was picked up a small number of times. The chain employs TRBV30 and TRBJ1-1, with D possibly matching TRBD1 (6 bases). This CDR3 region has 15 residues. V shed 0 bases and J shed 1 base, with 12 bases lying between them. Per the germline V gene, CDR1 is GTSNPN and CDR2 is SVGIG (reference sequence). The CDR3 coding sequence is TGTGCCTGGAGTGTTCCGGGACACAAGAACACTGAAGCTTTCTTT. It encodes CAWSVPGHKNTEAFF.

CDR3 residues: CASGRDRGYGYTF. The CDR3 DNA follows: TGTGCCAGCGGCCGGGACAGGGGCTATGGCTACACCTTC. V gene TRBV28 combines with J gene TRBJ1-2; 10 bases agree with TRBD1. The CDR3 length is 13 residues. The J segment lost 4 bases and the V segment lost 8 bases, leaving 4 bases of the junction unmatched. CDR1 and CDR2 from the germline V gene are MDHEN and SYDVKM.

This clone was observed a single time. The CDR3, as DNA: TGTGCCAGCAGCGATGACAGCACCGGGGAGCTGTTTTTT. Translation gives CASSDDSTGELFF. The gene calls are TRBV11-3 and TRBJ2-2; D possibly corresponds to TRBD1 (5 bases). Deletions cut 5 bases from V and 4 bases from J, with 8 bases between. The CDR3 is 13 residues long. The germline CDR1 and CDR2 sequences are SGHNT and YENEEA.

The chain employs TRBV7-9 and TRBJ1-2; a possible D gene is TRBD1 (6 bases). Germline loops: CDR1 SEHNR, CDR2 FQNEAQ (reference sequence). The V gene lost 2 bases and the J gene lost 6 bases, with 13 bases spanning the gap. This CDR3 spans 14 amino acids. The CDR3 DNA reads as TGTGCCAGCAGCTTAACACAGGGAATCCATGGCTACACCTTC. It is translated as CASSLTQGIHGYTF.

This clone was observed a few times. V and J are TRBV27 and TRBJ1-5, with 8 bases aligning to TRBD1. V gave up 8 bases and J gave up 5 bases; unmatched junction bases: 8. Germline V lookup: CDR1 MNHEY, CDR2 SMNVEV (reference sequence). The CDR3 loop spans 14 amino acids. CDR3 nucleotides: TGTGCCAGCGCGACAGGGGTAGAGGATCAGCCCCAGCATTTT. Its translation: CASATGVEDQPQHF.